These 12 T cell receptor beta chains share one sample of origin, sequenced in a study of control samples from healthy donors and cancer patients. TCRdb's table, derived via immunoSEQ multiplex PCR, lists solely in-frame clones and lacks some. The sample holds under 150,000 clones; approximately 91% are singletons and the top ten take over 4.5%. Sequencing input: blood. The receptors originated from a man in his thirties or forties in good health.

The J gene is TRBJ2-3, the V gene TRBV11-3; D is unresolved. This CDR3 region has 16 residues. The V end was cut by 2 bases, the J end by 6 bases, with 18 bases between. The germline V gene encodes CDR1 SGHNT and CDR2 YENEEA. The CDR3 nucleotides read TGTGCCAGCAGCTTATCTCCACCTGGGCCGCCGGATACGCAGTATTTT. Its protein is CASSLSPPGPPDTQYF.

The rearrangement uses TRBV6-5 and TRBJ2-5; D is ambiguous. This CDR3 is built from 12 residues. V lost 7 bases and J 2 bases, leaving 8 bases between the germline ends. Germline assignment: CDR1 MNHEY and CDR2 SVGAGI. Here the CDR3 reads CASTSGQETQYF. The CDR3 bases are TGTGCCAGCACCTCGGGTCAAGAGACCCAGTACTTC.

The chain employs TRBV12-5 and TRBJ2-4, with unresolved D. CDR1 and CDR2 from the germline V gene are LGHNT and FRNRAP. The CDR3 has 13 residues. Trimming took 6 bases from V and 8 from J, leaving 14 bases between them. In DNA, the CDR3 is TGTGCTAGTGGGGCCGCCTCAGTTGACATTCAGTACTTC. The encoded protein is CASGAASVDIQYF.

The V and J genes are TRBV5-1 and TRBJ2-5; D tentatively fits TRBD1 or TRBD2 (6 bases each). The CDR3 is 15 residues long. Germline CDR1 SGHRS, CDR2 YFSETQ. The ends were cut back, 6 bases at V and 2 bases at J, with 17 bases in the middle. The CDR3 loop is CASNGYGGGQETQYF. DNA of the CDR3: TGCGCCAGCAATGGCTATGGAGGGGGGCAAGAGACCCAGTACTTC. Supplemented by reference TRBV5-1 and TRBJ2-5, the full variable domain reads KAGVTQTPRYLIKTRGQQVTLSCSPISGHRSVSWYQQTPGQGLQFLFEYFSETQRNKGNFPGRFSGRQFSNSRSEMNVSTLELGDSALYLCASNGYGGGQETQYFGPGTRLLVL.

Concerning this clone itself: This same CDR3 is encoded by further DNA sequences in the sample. CDR3 DNA sequence: TGCGCCAGCAGCCAAGATAAAGGATACGAGCAGTACTTC. This codes for CASSQDKGYEQYF. V usage is TRBV4-3 and J usage is TRBJ2-7, with no clear D. Trimming took off 0 bases at V and 4 bases at J, with 7 bases between the two ends. The CDR3 is 13 amino acids. The germline V gene has CDR1 LGHNA and CDR2 YSLEER.

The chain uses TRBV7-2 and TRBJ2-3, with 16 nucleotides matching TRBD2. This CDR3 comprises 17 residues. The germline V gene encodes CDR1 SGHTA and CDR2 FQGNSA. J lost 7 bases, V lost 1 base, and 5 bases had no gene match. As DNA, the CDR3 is TGTGCCAGCAGCTTAGTGGGGACTAGCGGGGGGGCGAATACGCAGTATTTT. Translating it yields CASSLVGTSGGANTQYF.

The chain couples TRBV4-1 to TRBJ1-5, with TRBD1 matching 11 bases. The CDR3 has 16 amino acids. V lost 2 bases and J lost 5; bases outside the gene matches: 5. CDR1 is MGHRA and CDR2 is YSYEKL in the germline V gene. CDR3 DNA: TGCGCCAGCAGCCAAAGTGCGGACAGGGGGCATCAGCCCCAGCATTTT. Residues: CASSQSADRGHQPQHF.

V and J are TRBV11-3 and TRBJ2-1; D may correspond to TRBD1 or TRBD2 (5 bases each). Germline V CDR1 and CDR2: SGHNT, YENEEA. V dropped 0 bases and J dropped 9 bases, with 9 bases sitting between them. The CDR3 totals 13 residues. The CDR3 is CASSLDGGSEQFF. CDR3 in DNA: TGTGCCAGCAGCTTAGATGGGGGTAGTGAGCAGTTCTTC.

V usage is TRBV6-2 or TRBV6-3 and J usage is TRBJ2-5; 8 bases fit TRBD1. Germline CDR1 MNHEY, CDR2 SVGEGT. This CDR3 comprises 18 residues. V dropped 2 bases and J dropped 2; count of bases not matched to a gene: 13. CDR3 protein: CASSYARTGTGEQETQYF. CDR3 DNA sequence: TGTGCCAGCAGTTACGCGAGGACAGGGACGGGTGAACAAGAGACCCAGTACTTC.

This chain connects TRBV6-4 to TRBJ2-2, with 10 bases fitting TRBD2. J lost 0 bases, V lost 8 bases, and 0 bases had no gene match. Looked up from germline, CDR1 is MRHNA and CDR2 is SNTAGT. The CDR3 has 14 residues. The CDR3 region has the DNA TGTGCCAGCGGGACTAGCGCGAACACCGGGGAGCTGTTTTTT. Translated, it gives CASGTSANTGELFF.

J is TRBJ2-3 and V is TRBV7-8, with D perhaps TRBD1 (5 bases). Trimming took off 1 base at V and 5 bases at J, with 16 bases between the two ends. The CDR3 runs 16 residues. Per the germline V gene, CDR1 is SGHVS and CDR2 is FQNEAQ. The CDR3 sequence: CASSLVGQSHGDTQYF. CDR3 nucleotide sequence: TGTGCCAGCAGCTTAGTCGGACAATCGCACGGAGATACGCAGTATTTT.

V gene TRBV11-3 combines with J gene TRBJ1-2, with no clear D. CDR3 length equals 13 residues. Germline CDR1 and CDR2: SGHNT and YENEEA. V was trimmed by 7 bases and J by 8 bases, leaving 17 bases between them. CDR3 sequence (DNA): TGTGCCAGCAAATCTCCTAGGTCGTGGGGCTACACCTTC. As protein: CASKSPRSWGYTF.